This T cell receptor (beta chain) comes out of a study of PD-1 and CTLA-4 blockade in melanoma. The CDR3 sequence is 15 residues long. Losses at the gene ends were 5 bases for V and 2 bases for J; bases not matched to a gene: 6. Germline CDR1 reads LNHDA; CDR2 reads SQIVND (reference sequence). This clone was observed a single time. The data were produced by immunoSEQ multiplex PCR, yet TCRdb's version contains in-frame clones alone and is incomplete. The profile covers approximately 33,000 clones, with under 95% appearing a single time and 6.5% to 9.5% taken by the ten largest. This receptor was identified in a human donor with melanoma. The sample in question was CD8+ T cells from peripheral blood, obtained from a patient given anti-PD-1 treatment. This chain joins TRBV19 and TRBJ2-5, with TRBD2 matching 9 bases. The DNA for the CDR3 is TGTGCCAGTAGTTCGGGGCTAGCGGGACAAGAGACCCAGTACTTC. Protein: CASSSGLAGQETQYF.